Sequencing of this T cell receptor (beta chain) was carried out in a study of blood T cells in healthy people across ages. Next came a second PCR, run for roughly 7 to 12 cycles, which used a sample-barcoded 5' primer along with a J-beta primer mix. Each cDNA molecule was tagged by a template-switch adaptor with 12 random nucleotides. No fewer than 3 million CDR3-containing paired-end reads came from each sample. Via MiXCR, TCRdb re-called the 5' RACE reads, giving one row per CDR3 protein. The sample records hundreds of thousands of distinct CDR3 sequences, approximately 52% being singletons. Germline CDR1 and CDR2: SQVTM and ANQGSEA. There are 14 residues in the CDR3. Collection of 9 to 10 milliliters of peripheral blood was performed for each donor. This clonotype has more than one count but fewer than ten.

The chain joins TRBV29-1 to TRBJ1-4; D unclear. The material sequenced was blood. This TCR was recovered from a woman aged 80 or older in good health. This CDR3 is CAFTPGQDGEKLFF. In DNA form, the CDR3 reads TGCGCATTCACCCCCGGTCAGGATGGAGAAAAACTGTTTTTT.